This T cell receptor (beta chain) comes out of a study of T cells in Graves' hyperthyroidism and ophthalmopathy. The CDR3 sequence is 14 residues long. CDR1 SGDLS and CDR2 YYNGEE come from the germline V gene. Trimming removed 4 bases from V and 1 base from J, with 11 bases in between. This clonotype was seen ten or more times. Amplification of TCR beta CDR3 regions was performed using RNA transcripts as template. During a first-round RT-PCR of the TCR CDR3, the HTBI primer set was used. One entry per CDR3 protein, called by TCRdb with MiXCR from the multiplex PCR reads. The data hold around 690,000 distinct CDR3 sequences, with around 16% observed a single time.

Sequencing was carried out using blood. The J gene is TRBJ2-5, the V gene TRBV9, with D maybe TRBD1 (5 bases). The receptor was isolated from a man in his forties or fifties with Graves' hyperthyroidism. CDR3 amino acids: CASSSWGSQETQYF. Here the CDR3 DNA reads TGTGCCAGCAGCTCGTGGGGCTCCCAAGAGACCCAGTACTTC.